A selection of T cell receptor beta chains follows, all from one sample in a study of T cells after posttransplantation cyclophosphamide. Generated by immunoSEQ multiplex PCR, the TCRdb table keeps only in-frame clones and is missing some. The repertoire consists of about 10,000 clones, with 75% to 90% occurring once and the leading ten covering 1.5% to 2%. Sequences were obtained from memory CD4+ T cells sorted from PBMCs. All receptors come from a woman in her fifties or sixties in good health, CMV-negative, and a related stem cell transplant donor. The CDR3 runs from the conserved cysteine through the conserved F or W. D genes are given only for firm matches. The listing skips clone size in some rows; elsewhere it reads once, few, many or a size class.

d_gene	j_gene	abundance	len	v_gene	CDR3nt	CDR3aa
TRBD2	TRBJ2-1	.	14	TRBV10-3	TGTGCCACCACCCCAGCGGGAGGGATTAATGAGCAGTTCTTC	CATTPAGGINEQFF
.	TRBJ1-3	.	14	TRBV7-2	TGTGCCAGCAGCCGGAGACAGATTGGAAACACCATATATTTT	CASSRRQIGNTIYF
TRBD2	TRBJ2-2	.	17	TRBV9	TGTGCCAGCAGCGTAGGATCAGCGGGAGCAAACACCGGGGAGCTGTTTTTT	CASSVGSAGANTGELFF
.	TRBJ1-3	.	12	TRBV30	TGTGCCTGGAGGGAGTCTGGAAACACCATATATTTT	CAWRESGNTIYF
TRBD1	TRBJ2-7	.	14	TRBV27	TGTGCCAGCAGGCCGGGACAGGTCTCCTACGAGCAGTACTTC	CASRPGQVSYEQYF
.	TRBJ1-1	.	16	TRBV5-1	TGCGCCAGCAGCCCTGGGCACGGGAGGGGCTGGCCTGAAGCTTTCTTT	CASSPGHGRGWPEAFF
.	TRBJ2-2	few	14	TRBV6-1	TGTGCCAGCGCAGTTCTAGTGAACACCGGGGAGCTGTTTTTT	CASAVLVNTGELFF
.	TRBJ2-2	.	14	TRBV10-3	TGTGCCATCAGCGGCGGGGCCAACACCGGGGAGCTGTTTTTT	CAISGGANTGELFF
TRBD1	TRBJ1-6	.	15	TRBV6-1	TGTGCCAGCAGTGACCTGGGACAGAGTGTCTCACCCCTCCACTTT	CASSDLGQSVSPLHF
.	TRBJ2-1	.	12	TRBV7-6	TGTGCCAGCAGCCCCCATTACAATGAGCAGTTCTTC	CASSPHYNEQFF
TRBD2	TRBJ2-7	.	16	TRBV6-6	TGTGCCAGCAGCCCTGGACCGGGACTAGCGCGTTACGAGCAGTACTTC	CASSPGPGLARYEQYF
TRBD2	TRBJ2-7	.	14	TRBV9	TGTGCCAGCAGCCCGACTAGCGGGACGGTCGAGCAGTACTTC	CASSPTSGTVEQYF
.	TRBJ2-3	.	16	TRBV4-2	TGTGCCAGCAGCCAAGAATTAGCGCCACGCACAGATACGCAGTATTTT	CASSQELAPRTDTQYF
.	TRBJ1-1	.	16	TRBV18	TGTGCCAGCTCATTAACCAGGGGACGGGGGGACACTGAAGCTTTCTTT	CASSLTRGRGDTEAFF
.	TRBJ2-2	.	15	TRBV5-6	TGTGCCAGCAGCTTCGGGGGGCTCGACACCGGGGAGCTGTTTTTT	CASSFGGLDTGELFF